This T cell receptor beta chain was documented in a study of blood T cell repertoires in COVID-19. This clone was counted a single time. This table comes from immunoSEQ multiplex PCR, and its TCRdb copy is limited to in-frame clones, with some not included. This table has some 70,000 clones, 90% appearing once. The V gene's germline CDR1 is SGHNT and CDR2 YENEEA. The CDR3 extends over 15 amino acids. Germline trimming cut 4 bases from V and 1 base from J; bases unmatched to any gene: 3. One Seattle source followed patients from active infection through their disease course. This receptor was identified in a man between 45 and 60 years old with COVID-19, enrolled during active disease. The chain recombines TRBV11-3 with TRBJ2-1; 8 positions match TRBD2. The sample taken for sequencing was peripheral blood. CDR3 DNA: TGTGCCAGCAGCTCCCGCGGGGGGTCCTACAATGAGCAGTTCTTC. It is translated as CASSSRGGSYNEQFF.